The rows below give T cell receptor beta chains drawn from one sample of a study of T cells expressing NK-cell markers. No DNA is given; TCRdb re-called the 5' RACE reads and lists each CDR3 protein once. The sample table includes about 550,000 distinct CDR3 sequences. The sample taken for sequencing was blood T cells: a sorted CD56 or NKG2C T cell subset, CD4+ or CD8+ T cells, or bulk PBMC T cells (not recorded which). All receptors come from a man younger than 35 in good health. CDR3s include the opening cysteine and the closing phenylalanine or tryptophan.

v_gene: TRBV10-2
j_gene: TRBJ1-2
CDR3aa: CARGDRANPSRYGYTF

v_gene: TRBV11-2
j_gene: TRBJ2-3
CDR3aa: CASSPTFGTDTQYF

v_gene: TRBV29-1
j_gene: TRBJ2-1
CDR3aa: CSVVGGRISYNEQFF

v_gene: TRBV12-3/TRBV12-4
j_gene: TRBJ2-1
CDR3aa: CASSFASSYNEQFF

v_gene: TRBV29-1
j_gene: TRBJ2-7
CDR3aa: CSVEVASGSMYEQYF

v_gene: TRBV20-1
j_gene: TRBJ2-1
CDR3aa: CSARVGVSYNEQFF

v_gene: TRBV6-5
j_gene: TRBJ1-2
CDR3aa: CASGLAYGYTF

v_gene: TRBV15
j_gene: TRBJ1-5
CDR3aa: CATSSLNQPQHF

v_gene: TRBV27
j_gene: TRBJ2-1
CDR3aa: CASSLSTFRGEQFF

v_gene: TRBV20-1
j_gene: TRBJ1-1
CDR3aa: CSARYGVGEAFF

v_gene: TRBV5-6
j_gene: TRBJ2-5
CDR3aa: CASSTGLKGRGDNLRIQYF

v_gene: TRBV3-1
j_gene: TRBJ2-3
CDR3aa: CASSQDSTEDTQYF

v_gene: TRBV7-8
j_gene: TRBJ2-1
CDR3aa: CASSHIRDRGNNEQFF

v_gene: TRBV9
j_gene: TRBJ2-5
CDR3aa: CASSVVATRGETQYF

v_gene: TRBV20-1
j_gene: TRBJ2-5
CDR3aa: CSAQVEFGTYETQYF

v_gene: TRBV9
j_gene: TRBJ2-1
CDR3aa: CASSVDREQFF

v_gene: TRBV29-1
j_gene: TRBJ2-7
CDR3aa: CSVEGTAYEQYF

v_gene: TRBV5-1
j_gene: TRBJ2-1
CDR3aa: CASSLAHNEQFF

v_gene: TRBV12-3/TRBV12-4
j_gene: TRBJ2-2
CDR3aa: CASSFQKHTGELFF

v_gene: TRBV27
j_gene: TRBJ2-7
CDR3aa: CASSVQGYSYEQYF

v_gene: TRBV11-1
j_gene: TRBJ1-3
CDR3aa: CASSLAGTGEHRGNTIYF

v_gene: TRBV7-2
j_gene: TRBJ2-1
CDR3aa: CASSSTLSGSPYNEQFF

v_gene: TRBV7-7
j_gene: TRBJ2-1
CDR3aa: CASSSISERQYSYNEQFF

v_gene: TRBV20-1
j_gene: TRBJ1-2
CDR3aa: CSAPTGGRNYGYTF

v_gene: TRBV29-1
j_gene: TRBJ2-1
CDR3aa: CSVIGARDSVAYNEQFF

v_gene: TRBV4-2
j_gene: TRBJ1-1
CDR3aa: CASSRPGVNTEAFF

v_gene: TRBV13
j_gene: TRBJ2-1
CDR3aa: CASSRSSGRSPGEFF

v_gene: TRBV28
j_gene: TRBJ2-1
CDR3aa: CASSGLGLAGTGDEQFF

v_gene: TRBV7-9
j_gene: TRBJ2-1
CDR3aa: CATQGPAVEQFF